Listed below are T cell receptor beta chains from one sample, sequenced in a study of cytomegalovirus exposure and HLA in healthy donors. Some clones are missing from TCRdb's copy, which holds only in-frame ones; the method was immunoSEQ multiplex PCR. Of some 150,000 clones in the sample, approximately 80% are singletons; the top ten hold approximately 1.5%. The sample was PBMCs. The receptor set was obtained from a middle-aged woman in good health and CMV-seronegative. CDR3s include the opening cysteine and the closing phenylalanine or tryptophan.

TRBJ2-2,TRBV10-3,CAISETSGGAAGELFF
TRBJ2-1,TRBV27,CASSLFHPPAGGSSNEQFF
TRBJ1-3,TRBV12-5,CASGLGMDFSGNTIYF
TRBJ2-7,TRBV27,CASSFGSGGFEQYF
TRBJ1-1,TRBV7-2,CASSSQIAVNTEAFF
TRBJ1-3,TRBV10-3,CAISESGRGNTIYF
TRBJ2-7,TRBV7-9,CASSMGLAGGYEQYF
TRBJ2-3,TRBV29-1,CSVELRGGPDTQYF
TRBJ2-3,TRBV7-2,CASSLQRLDGGRTDTQYF
TRBJ2-5,TRBV7-2,CASSYGPSTSGGAETQYF
TRBJ2-3,TRBV10-3,CAIRAGGQVDTQYF
TRBJ1-6,TRBV5-4,CASSSPMGSSYNSPLHF
TRBJ1-1,TRBV2,CASIPGQGHEAFF
TRBJ2-1,TRBV2,CASSELVSGTGQRRQFF
TRBJ2-3,TRBV4-2,CASSQEGPGTSGASDTQYF
TRBJ2-7,TRBV6-5,CASSYYRGPSYEQYF
TRBJ2-3,TRBV5-6,CASSRGASTDTQYF
TRBJ2-1,TRBV6-1,CASSDGQGLRNEQFF
TRBJ2-5,TRBV5-1,CASSRTGGIQETQYF
TRBJ1-2,TRBV5-6,CASSSGDYGYTF
TRBJ1-2,TRBV28,CASSSGTGRGYTF
TRBJ1-4,TRBV7-9,CASSLAGAGEKLFF
TRBJ2-3,TRBV6-1,CASSEDRLRDTQYF
TRBJ1-1,TRBV6-1,CASRGQKRYGTEAFF
TRBJ1-5,TRBV28,CASSFRGSPQPQHF
TRBJ2-7,TRBV5-8,CASSRTGPYEQYF
TRBJ2-1,TRBV6-1,CASSEGGGGAFNEQFF
TRBJ1-2,TRBV5-4,CASSLEQTNYGYTF
TRBJ1-1,TRBV5-5,CASSLDRYMNTEAFF
TRBJ1-2,TRBV7-9,CASSSEGTGDGYTF
TRBJ1-1,TRBV2,CASISPDWDKDPAFF
TRBJ1-4,TRBV7-9,CASFNGTNEKLFF
TRBJ1-1,TRBV4-3,CASSQESGSFTEAFF
TRBJ1-1,TRBV4-3,CASSQGTGVNTEAFF
TRBJ2-5,TRBV7-7,CASSSDRGTQETQYF
TRBJ2-1,TRBV13,CASSLGRESYNEQFF
TRBJ1-4,TRBV6-1,CASLGTGGGEKLFF
TRBJ2-2,TRBV4-3,CASSQEQGGVGELFF
TRBJ2-3,TRBV7-9,CASSLTGQGGTDTQYF
TRBJ1-5,TRBV27,CASSPRTGEWWQPQHF
TRBJ2-5,TRBV2,CASSEEGTSGDLTQYF
TRBJ1-2,TRBV5-1,CASSSGQQGAYGYTF
TRBJ1-1,TRBV30,CAWGQMNTEAFF
TRBJ2-7,TRBV6-1,CASSERTASEQYF
TRBJ1-3,TRBV27,CASSSTVGNTIYF
TRBJ2-3,TRBV9,CASSVVGRRDTDTQYF
TRBJ1-2,TRBV27,CASSPYQGSGGYTF
.,TRBV27,CASSPLGSASSYEQYF